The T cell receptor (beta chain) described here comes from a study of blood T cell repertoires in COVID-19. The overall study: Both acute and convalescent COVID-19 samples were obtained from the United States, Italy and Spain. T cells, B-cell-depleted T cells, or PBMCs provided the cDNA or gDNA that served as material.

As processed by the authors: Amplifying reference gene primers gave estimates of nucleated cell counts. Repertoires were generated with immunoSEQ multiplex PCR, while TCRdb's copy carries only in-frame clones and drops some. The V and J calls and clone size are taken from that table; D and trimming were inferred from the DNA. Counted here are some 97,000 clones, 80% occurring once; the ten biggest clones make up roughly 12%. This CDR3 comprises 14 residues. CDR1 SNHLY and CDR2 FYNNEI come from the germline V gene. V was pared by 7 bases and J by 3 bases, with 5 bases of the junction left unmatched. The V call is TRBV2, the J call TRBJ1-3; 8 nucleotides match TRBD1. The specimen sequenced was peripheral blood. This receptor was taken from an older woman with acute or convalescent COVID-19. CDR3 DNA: TGTGCCAGCACCCAGGGGGCTGGTGGAAACACCATATATTTT. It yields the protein CASTQGAGGNTIYF.